These T cell receptor beta chains were read from a single sample in a study of identifying expanded T cells in peripheral blood. This table comes from immunoSEQ multiplex PCR, and its TCRdb copy is limited to in-frame clones, with some not included. The sample contains about 100,000 clones, approximately 89% of which appear only once. Specimen: blood. The receptors derive from a person between 18 and 69 years old in good health. Both conserved end residues are part of each CDR3. D genes are given only for firm matches. Expanded clones get a size class; other rows say once, few or many, or leave the size out.

CDR3 length	D gene	V gene	clone size	J gene	CDR3 DNA	CDR3 protein
15	TRBD1	TRBV7-9	-	TRBJ2-7	TGTGCCAGCAGCTTAGAGCGGACAGGGTACTACGAGCAGTACTTC	CASSLERTGYYEQYF
14	-	TRBV19	-	TRBJ2-5	TGTGCCAGTAGTATTTCGGTACCAGGCGAGACCCAGTACTTC	CASSISVPGETQYF
13	TRBD2	TRBV19	-	TRBJ2-1	TGTGCCAGTAGTGACCGGAGCGGGGATGAGCAGTTCTTC	CASSDRSGDEQFF
17	-	TRBV5-1	-	TRBJ2-7	TGCGCCAGCAGCTTGTGGGGATCCGGGACCGAATCCTACGAGCAGTACTTC	CASSLWGSGTESYEQYF
11	-	TRBV20-1	-	TRBJ2-1	TGCAGTTCAGGGGACTACAATGAGCAGTTCTTC	CSSGDYNEQFF
14	-	TRBV7-9	-	TRBJ1-5	TGTGCCAGCAGCTTAGGAGGAAACAATCAGCCCCAGCATTTT	CASSLGGNNQPQHF
18	TRBD1	TRBV18	few	TRBJ2-6	TGTGCCAGCTCACTGTATTTACAGGGGGCGAGGGGGGCCAACGTCCTGACTTTC	CASSLYLQGARGANVLTF
15	-	TRBV7-2	-	TRBJ2-2	TGTGCCAGCAGCCCCGCCGGGGCCAGTGGTGGGGAGCTGTTTTTT	CASSPAGASGGELFF
13	-	TRBV29-1	-	TRBJ1-1	TGCAGCGTCCGTGACGGATCTACCACTGAAGCTTTCTTT	CSVRDGSTTEAFF
13	-	TRBV9	-	TRBJ1-2	TGTGCCAGCACACGCCGGGCCGGGGCTGGCTACACCTTC	CASTRRAGAGYTF
12	-	TRBV10-3	-	TRBJ1-1	TGTGCCATCAAAGACGACCAATATGGGGCTTTCTTT	CAIKDDQYGAFF
17	-	TRBV5-1	-	TRBJ2-1	TGCGCCAGCAGCTTGGACGGGCTCGGGGGGCTAAACAATGAGCAGTTCTTC	CASSLDGLGGLNNEQFF
19	TRBD1	TRBV19	-	TRBJ1-1	TGTGCCATCCAACTCTCGGTGGGGCAGGGGGCATCGGGTGGCACTGAAGCTTTCTTT	CAIQLSVGQGASGGTEAFF
16	-	TRBV6-6	-	TRBJ1-5	TGTGCCAGCAGCCGGCCGGCACAGGGTAGCAATCAGCCCCAGCATTTT	CASSRPAQGSNQPQHF
12	-	TRBV6-6	many	TRBJ2-7	TGTGCCGTCCGTGGGGGAGACGACGAGCAGTACTTC	CAVRGGDDEQYF
12	-	TRBV7-2	-	TRBJ2-5	TGTGCCAGCAGCCAAGGCGGGGAGACCCAGTACTTC	CASSQGGETQYF
15	-	TRBV19	-	TRBJ2-3	TGTGCCAGTAGCGGAGGGGCCAGCTACACAGATACGCAGTATTTT	CASSGGASYTDTQYF
14	-	TRBV23-1	-	TRBJ2-5	TGCGCCAGTGGGCCCGGAGGGGCAGAAGAGACCCAGTACTTC	CASGPGGAEETQYF
13	TRBD1	TRBV28	-	TRBJ2-2	TGTACAGCGGGACAGGGAAACACCGGGGAGCTGTTTTTT	CTAGQGNTGELFF
14	TRBD1	TRBV11-2	-	TRBJ2-3	TGTGCCAGCAGCCCCGGGACAGGCACAGATACGCAGTATTTT	CASSPGTGTDTQYF
15	TRBD2	TRBV4-1	-	TRBJ2-7	TGCGCCAGCAGCCAAGACGGCGGGGGGATCTACGAGCAGTACTTC	CASSQDGGGIYEQYF
11	TRBD1	TRBV6-1	-	TRBJ1-3	TGTGCACAGGGGGCTGGAAACACCATATATTTT	CAQGAGNTIYF
15	-	TRBV2	-	TRBJ1-2	TGTGCCAGCAGTGAAAGGGGGGAGTGGGGAGATGGCTACACCTTC	CASSERGEWGDGYTF
15	-	TRBV28	-	TRBJ1-5	TGTGCCAGCAGAAGTCCGGGTTATAGCAATCAGCCCCAGCATTTT	CASRSPGYSNQPQHF
14	-	TRBV7-2	few	TRBJ1-1	TGTGCCAGCAGCTCCAGGACAGATTCGAACGAAGCTTTCTTT	CASSSRTDSNEAFF
14	TRBD1	TRBV5-1	-	TRBJ1-2	TGCGCCAGCAGCTTTCCGGACAGGGGGTATGGCTACACCTTC	CASSFPDRGYGYTF
13	-	TRBV14	-	TRBJ2-7	TGTGCCAGCAGCCAGGTCAGGACATCCGAGCAGTACTTC	CASSQVRTSEQYF
15	-	TRBV2	once	TRBJ1-4	TGTGCCACCCGGGGGGCGTTTGCAACTAATGAAAAACTGTTTTTT	CATRGAFATNEKLFF
14	-	TRBV18	-	TRBJ1-5	TGTGCCAGCTCACCCGACAGAGTTAATCAGCCCCAGCATTTT	CASSPDRVNQPQHF
14	-	TRBV27	-	TRBJ1-5	TGTGCCAGCAGTTTGGCTGGGTGGAATCAGCCCCAGCATTTT	CASSLAGWNQPQHF
14	-	TRBV7-9	few	TRBJ1-6	TGTGCCAGCAGCCAGCCCGGCAATAATTCACCCCTCCACTTT	CASSQPGNNSPLHF
14	-	TRBV11-3	-	TRBJ2-7	TGTGCCAGCAGCTTACAGGGAAGCTCCTACGAGCAGTACTTC	CASSLQGSSYEQYF
13	-	TRBV5-6	-	TRBJ1-1	TGTGCCAGCAGCACTGGGACGTCTGTTGAAGCTTTCTTT	CASSTGTSVEAFF
14	-	TRBV7-9	-	TRBJ1-2	TGTGCCAGCAGCCCCGGGCAGGTCGGCTATGGCTACACCTTC	CASSPGQVGYGYTF
15	-	TRBV5-6	-	TRBJ2-6	TGTGCCAGCAGCTTAGGAGTCTCTGGGGCCAACGTCCTGACTTTC	CASSLGVSGANVLTF
14	-	TRBV5-1	-	TRBJ2-1	TGCGCCAGCAGCTCCGGGACTCCCTCGAATGAGCAGTTCTTC	CASSSGTPSNEQFF
14	-	TRBV2	-	TRBJ1-1	TGTGCCAGCAACTTGGGAGGGTTGAGCACTGAAGCTTTCTTT	CASNLGGLSTEAFF
13	-	TRBV19	-	TRBJ2-6	TGTGCCAGTAGCTTCTCTGGGGCCAACGTCCTGACTTTC	CASSFSGANVLTF
12	TRBD2	TRBV30	-	TRBJ2-7	TGTGCCTGGACTAGCGGCCCCTACGAGCAGTACTTC	CAWTSGPYEQYF
13	-	TRBV7-2	-	TRBJ1-1	TGTGCCAGCAGCTTAGGGCAGAACACTGAAGCTTTCTTT	CASSLGQNTEAFF
16	-	TRBV28	-	TRBJ1-1	TGTGCCAGCAGTCCCGGGACAATAACTTCGAACACTGAAGCTTTCTTT	CASSPGTITSNTEAFF
14	TRBD1	TRBV25-1	-	TRBJ2-7	TGTGCCAGCAGGGAGACAGGGAGCGGCTACGAGCAGTACTTC	CASRETGSGYEQYF
11	-	TRBV10-2	-	TRBJ1-1	TGCGCCAGCAGGGAAGACACTGAAGCTTTCTTT	CASREDTEAFF
15	-	TRBV27	-	TRBJ1-4	TGTGCCAGCAGTTCTTTGGCTGCAACTAATGAAAAACTGTTTTTT	CASSSLAATNEKLFF
15	TRBD1	TRBV2	-	TRBJ2-2	TGTGCCAGCAGTGAATCACCAGGGGGCACCGGGGAGCTGTTTTTT	CASSESPGGTGELFF
18	TRBD1	TRBV7-9	-	TRBJ1-1	TGTGCCAGCAGCCTAGGACAGGGAATATCAAGAAGGGGCACTGAAGCTTTCTTT	CASSLGQGISRRGTEAFF
11	-	TRBV19	-	TRBJ2-1	TGTGCCAGTAGTATGCACAATGAGCAGTTCTTC	CASSMHNEQFF
15	-	TRBV11-3	-	TRBJ2-3	TGTGCCAGCAGCTTAAGCGGTCGTACCACAGATACGCAGTATTTT	CASSLSGRTTDTQYF
14	TRBD2	TRBV5-4	-	TRBJ2-5	TGTGCCAGCAGCTTTAGCGGGTACCAAGAGACCCAGTACTTC	CASSFSGYQETQYF
15	TRBD2	TRBV28	once	TRBJ2-5	TGTGCCACCATACCTCTTGGCGGGAGCCCAGAGACCCAGTACTTC	CATIPLGGSPETQYF
15	-	TRBV6-5	-	TRBJ1-2	TGTGCCAGCAGTTACTCTCGGCAGGGTCAAGATGGCTACACCTTC	CASSYSRQGQDGYTF
13	-	TRBV29-1	-	TRBJ2-7	TGCAGCGTCAGAGGGGTTAGCTCCTACGAGCAGTACTTC	CSVRGVSSYEQYF
9	-	TRBV2	-	TRBJ1-1	TGTGCCAGCAGTACCGACATCCTCTTT	CASSTDILF
13	-	TRBV6-1	-	TRBJ2-1	TGTGCCAGCAGTGAAGCTTGGCTAAGCGAGCAGTTCTTC	CASSEAWLSEQFF
14	-	TRBV5-6	-	TRBJ2-2	TGTGCCAGCAGCTTTCCAGATTCAACCGGGGAGCTGTTTTTT	CASSFPDSTGELFF
15	-	TRBV6-5	-	TRBJ1-4	TGTGCCAGCAGTTACTCGGAGGGGCGCCAAGAAAAACTGTTTTTT	CASSYSEGRQEKLFF